The 12 T cell receptor beta chains reported below all come from one sample, sequenced in a study of cytomegalovirus exposure and HLA in healthy donors. The repertoire was sequenced with immunoSEQ multiplex PCR; TCRdb's copy has only in-frame clones and lacks some. The profile shows roughly 120,000 clones, about 94% of them singletons. Material: PBMCs. These receptors came from a young woman in good health and CMV-seronegative.

The chain joins TRBV18 to TRBJ2-7; 9 bases fit TRBD2. The V and J ends lost 5 bases and 0 bases, in that order; junction bases with no gene match: 5. Per germline, CDR1 KGHSH and CDR2 LQKENI. The CDR3 extends over 15 amino acids. The CDR3: CASSEREAISYEQYF. CDR3 coding DNA: TGTGCCAGCTCAGAGCGGGAGGCCATCTCCTACGAGCAGTACTTC.

The chain employs TRBV6-6 and TRBJ1-1, with 9 positions matching TRBD1. This CDR3 is built from 15 residues. CDR1 and CDR2 (germline): MNHNY, SVGAGI (reference sequence). J was trimmed by 7 bases and V by 5 bases; bases with no gene match: 11. In DNA, the CDR3 is TGTGCCAGCAGTAGGGACAGGGTCGCGCTGCATGAAGCTTTCTTT. Translating gives CASSRDRVALHEAFF.

This chain links TRBV28 with TRBJ2-7; possibly TRBD1 for D (7 bases). The CDR3 loop spans 18 amino acids. With 5 bases removed from V and 6 bases from J, the gap between germline ends came to 29 bases. Germline V gene lookup returns CDR1 MDHEN and CDR2 SYDVKM. The CDR3 nucleotides are TGTGCCAGCAGTGGACTACGCATCTCCGGGCAGGGGGTCGGCGAGCAGTACTTC. Translation: CASSGLRISGQGVGEQYF.

J is TRBJ1-2 and V is TRBV29-1; D is unclear. The germline gives CDR1 SQVTM, CDR2 ANQGSEA. This CDR3 has 14 amino acids. Trimming cost V 5 bases and J 5 bases, with 18 bases left between them. CDR3 protein: CSVRAAGMSYGYTF. The CDR3 DNA reads as TGCAGCGTTAGGGCCGCCGGGATGAGTTATGGCTACACCTTC.

This clone has only a few counts. The chain's CDR3 is CASSQRTSGGNEQYF. The DNA of the CDR3 is TGTGCCAGCAGTCAGAGGACTAGCGGGGGTAACGAGCAGTACTTC. The chain has TRBV2 and TRBJ2-7; 13 bases agree with TRBD2. V was pared by 5 bases and J by 5 bases, with 6 bases of the junction left unmatched. Germline values: CDR1 SNHLY, CDR2 FYNNEI. This CDR3 comprises 15 residues. Combining the CDR3 with reference TRBV2 and TRBJ2-7 gives the whole variable domain EPEVTQTPSHQVTQMGQEVILRCVPISNHLYFYWYRQILGQKVEFLVSFYNNEISEKSEIFDDQFSVERPDGSNFTLKIRSTKLEDSAMYFCASSQRTSGGNEQYFGPGTRLTVT.

This clone has a single count. The genes are TRBV6-5 and TRBJ2-2, with D uncertain. Germline CDR1 reads MNHEY; CDR2 reads SVGAGI. CDR3 length: 13 residues. V was trimmed by 5 bases and J by 4 bases, leaving 8 bases between them. The DNA of the CDR3 is TGTGCCAGCAGTGGGCTCTCCACCGGGGAGCTGTTTTTT. Protein product: CASSGLSTGELFF.

The chain joins TRBV5-1 to TRBJ1-1; D unclear. Per the germline V gene, CDR1 is SGHRS and CDR2 is YFSETQ. V was trimmed by 1 base and J by 2 bases, leaving 6 bases between them. CDR3 size: 13 residues. The CDR3 region has the DNA TGCGCCAGCAGCTTGTCTTCTAACACTGAAGCTTTCTTT. This sequence encodes CASSLSSNTEAFF.

The chain has TRBV9 and TRBJ2-1; 7 bases fit TRBD2. J lost 8 bases, V lost 4 bases, and 15 bases had no gene match. Germline V gene data show CDR1 as SGDLS and CDR2 as YYNGEE. The CDR3 contains 16 residues. The CDR3 sequence: CASSPPGRPPLHEQFF. CDR3 sequence (DNA): TGTGCCAGCAGCCCGCCCGGGAGGCCGCCCCTCCATGAGCAGTTCTTC.

This chain joins TRBV30 and TRBJ2-5; 9 bases align to TRBD2. CDR1 is GTSNPN, CDR2 SVGIG, per germline (reference sequence). V trimming: 4 bases; J trimming: 1 base; junction bases outside the gene matches: 4. The CDR3 consists of 14 residues. The CDR3 coding sequence is TGTGCCTGGACTCTTAGCGGGGGCCAAGAGACCCAGTACTTC. This translates into CAWTLSGGQETQYF. Combining the CDR3 with reference TRBV30 and TRBJ2-5 gives the whole variable domain SQTIHQWPATLVQPVGSPLSLECTVEGTSNPNLYWYRQAAGRGLQLLFYSVGIGQISSEVPQNLSASRPQDRQFILSSKKLLLSDSGFYLCAWTLSGGQETQYFGPGTRLLVL.

The V and J genes are TRBV7-9 and TRBJ2-3; weak D call: TRBD1 (6 bases). Germline V gene sequence: CDR1 SEHNR, CDR2 FQNEAQ (reference sequence). The CDR3 sequence is 14 residues long. V lost 4 bases and J lost 2, with 10 bases in between. This CDR3 reads CASSSQGPTDTQYF. As DNA, the CDR3 is TGTGCCAGCAGCTCCCAGGGGCCCACAGATACGCAGTATTTT.

The rearrangement links TRBV9 to TRBJ2-3; the D gene is possibly TRBD2 (6 bases). V gave up 3 bases and J gave up 11 bases, with 13 bases separating them. This CDR3 is 12 amino acids long. CDR1 and CDR2 (germline): SGDLS, YYNGEE. The CDR3 nucleotides read TGTGCCAGCAGCGCCTGGGACTCAGAGCAGTATTTT. The encoded protein is CASSAWDSEQYF.

J is TRBJ2-3 and V is TRBV2, with 8 nucleotides matching TRBD2. The germline CDR1 and CDR2 sequences are SNHLY and FYNNEI. After removal of 6 bases from V and 7 bases from J, the junction contained 18 bases not matched to a gene. CDR3 length: 17 residues. CDR3 sequence: CASRAPALAGGTYTQYF. CDR3 sequence (DNA): TGTGCCAGCAGGGCCCCCGCCTTGGCGGGGGGTACCTATACGCAGTATTTT. The variable domain in full, with the rest retrieved from reference TRBV2 and TRBJ2-3, is EPEVTQTPSHQVTQMGQEVILRCVPISNHLYFYWYRQILGQKVEFLVSFYNNEISEKSEIFDDQFSVERPDGSNFTLKIRSTKLEDSAMYFCASRAPALAGGTYTQYFGPGTRLTVL.